This T cell receptor beta chain derives from a study of shared clonotypes between healthy human individuals. The assay was immunoSEQ multiplex PCR, and TCRdb's table has in-frame clones only and misses some. The sample shows over a million clones, approximately 68% of them seen only once. All participating donors were Caucasian adults from Nashville, Tennessee. CD4+ cell separation produced CD45RA+ naive and CD45RA-negative memory subsets. Study-level findings and limits: Richness estimates generally favored naive over memory subsets. Blood was the sole source, and tissue repertoires probably differ.

This clone was seen a single time. What it binds is not known. The same CDR3 arises from other DNA sequences in this sample as well. The sequencing input was memory CD4+ T cells sorted from blood. Subset given: CD45RA-negative fraction. This TCR came from a man aged 18 to 30 in good health.

In DNA, the CDR3 is TGTGCCAGCTCCACAGGGGGCTACGAGCAGTACTTC. Its translation: CASSTGGYEQYF. The chain links TRBV2 to TRBJ2-7, with 8 bases identical to TRBD1. The V segment lost 8 bases and the J segment 3 bases; nucleotides outside the gene matches: 3. CDR3 length: 12 residues. Germline CDR1 is SNHLY and CDR2 is FYNNEI.